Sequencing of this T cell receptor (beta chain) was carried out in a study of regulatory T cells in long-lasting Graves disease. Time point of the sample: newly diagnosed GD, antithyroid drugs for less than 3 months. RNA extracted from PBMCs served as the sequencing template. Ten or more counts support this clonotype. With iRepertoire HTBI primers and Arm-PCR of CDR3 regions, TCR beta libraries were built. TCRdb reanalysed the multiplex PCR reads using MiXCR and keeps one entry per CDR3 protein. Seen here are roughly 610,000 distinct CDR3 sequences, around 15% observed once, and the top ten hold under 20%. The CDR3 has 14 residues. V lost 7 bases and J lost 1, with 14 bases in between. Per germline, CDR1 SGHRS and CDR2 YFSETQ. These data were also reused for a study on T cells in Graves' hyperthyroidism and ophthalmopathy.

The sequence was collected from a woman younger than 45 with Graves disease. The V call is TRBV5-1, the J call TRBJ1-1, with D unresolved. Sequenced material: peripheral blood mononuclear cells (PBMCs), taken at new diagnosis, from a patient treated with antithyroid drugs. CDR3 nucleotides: TGCGCCAGCTCTAGAAACGCTCCGAACACTGAAGCTTTCTTT. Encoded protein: CASSRNAPNTEAFF.